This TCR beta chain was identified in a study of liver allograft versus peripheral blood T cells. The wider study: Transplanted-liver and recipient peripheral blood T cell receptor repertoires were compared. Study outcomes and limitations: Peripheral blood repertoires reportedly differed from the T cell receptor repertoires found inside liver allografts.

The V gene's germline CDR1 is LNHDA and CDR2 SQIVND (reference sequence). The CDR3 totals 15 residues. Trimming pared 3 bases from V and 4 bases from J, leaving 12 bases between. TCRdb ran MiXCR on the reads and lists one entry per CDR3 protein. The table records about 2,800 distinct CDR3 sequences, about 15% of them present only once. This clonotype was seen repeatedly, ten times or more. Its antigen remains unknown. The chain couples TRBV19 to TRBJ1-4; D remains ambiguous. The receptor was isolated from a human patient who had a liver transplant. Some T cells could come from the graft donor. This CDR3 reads CASSISAAFNEKLFF. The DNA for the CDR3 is TGTGCCAGTAGTATTTCGGCAGCTTTTAATGAAAAACTGTTTTTT.